The clone carrying this T cell receptor beta chain showed up just once. This sample is part of a study of blood T cell repertoires in COVID-19. Germline V gene data show CDR1 as MNHEY and CDR2 as SVGAGI. V lost 6 bases, J lost 0 bases, and 7 bases stayed unmatched. The CDR3 sequence is 15 residues long. Method: immunoSEQ multiplex PCR; TCRdb's copy keeps in-frame clones and lacks some. This sample has around 69,000 clones, with around 84% found just once. The sequence was collected from a man aged 50 to 59 with active COVID-19. Sequencing was carried out using peripheral blood. The chain couples TRBV6-5 to TRBJ1-1, with 7 bases that match TRBD1. CDR3 bases: TGTGCCAGCAGCCTACAGGGGTCTATGAACACTGAAGCTTTCTTT. Protein: CASSLQGSMNTEAFF.